The T cell receptor beta chain described here comes from a study of cytomegalovirus exposure and HLA in healthy donors (dated by TCRdb to about 2017). A note on the overall study: An earlier analysis of roughly 570 of the donors reported under 300 Gb of sequence data and roughly 120 million unique TCR beta sequences obtained from 180 million or so T cells. An early release covering roughly 580 HLA-typed donors comprised roughly 300 gigabases of sequencing data and 65 million to 100 million unique TCR sequences. Of the approximately 400 genotyped donors, 65% to 90% fell in the genetic ancestry cluster associated with self-reported Caucasian donors. The study was designed to test whether signatures of past pathogen exposure could be identified by cataloging public T cell receptors. Using immunosequencing, the study profiled T cell repertoires from 500 to 800 subjects and related those repertoires to cytomegalovirus serostatus. In addition to the first cohort of 666 subjects, a separate validation cohort of some 120 different subjects was used. To predict cytomegalovirus infection status, the study combined high-throughput TCR immunosequencing, statistical association of individual TCRs with disease status, and machine learning. A later analysis re-examined previously published TCR beta repertoires from 600 to 700 donors and added high-resolution HLA genotyping to investigate patterns of TCR occurrence. The later analysis used no new phenotypic data to find candidate immune exposures, relying instead on TCR beta sequences and their occurrence across donors. An earlier analysis of several hundred of the donors applied high-throughput TCR beta sequencing to assess whether each TCR beta V gene segment acted as functional or pseudogenic. Alongside the repertoire data, information on donor age, sex, ethnicity and CMV serostatus was compiled. In a later genetic analysis, genome-wide SNP genotypes for about 55% of the roughly 700 donors were used, and that subset was treated as a discovery cohort. Every discovery cohort repertoire had been produced on one sequencing platform. Class I and class II HLA loci were covered by the typing at four-digit resolution. Typing coverage differed by locus: A, B, C, DRB1 and DQB1 were typed in roughly 620-630 donors, DQA1 in about 560, DPA1 in 600 to 610, and DPB1 in roughly 470. About five DR-DQ haplotypes were treated as single units for association and clustering because of strong linkage in the cohort. On average, over 200,000 unique TCR beta nucleotide sequences were sequenced per donor among 398 genotyped donors of the cohort, with roughly 19% of those sequences being non-productive.

The library was generated by the immunoSEQ multiplex PCR assay. A mixture of 60 forward primers for TCR Vbeta segments and 13 reverse primers for TCR Jbeta segments was used in the multiplex PCR. A multiplex PCR assay on genomic DNA amplified the CDR3 region of rearranged TCR beta genes. The amplified TCR beta libraries were sequenced on the Illumina HiSeq System as 87-base-pair reads. In the authors' own workflow: A later analysis counted tens of millions of unique TCR beta chains across the 600 to 850 repertoires, and 9.5 million to 11 million of these chains were shared by at least two donors. To remove PCR and sequencing errors, raw reads were error-corrected and collapsed into unique sequences using a nearest-neighbor algorithm that merged closely related sequences. CDR3 sequences were aligned to IMGT reference sequences to assign V, D and J gene segments. For a sequence to be retained, a match of at least six nucleotides to both a V gene segment and a J gene segment was required. Rearrangements were classified as productive when the CDR3 lacked stop codons and remained in frame with V and J, and all other rearrangements were classified as non-productive. Following IMGT convention, CDR3 was defined as the stretch from the second conserved V-encoded cysteine up to the conserved J-encoded phenylalanine. Sequences without an unambiguous match to a single V gene segment were excluded from the earlier analysis of about 600 of the donors. In an earlier analysis of 587 of the donors, V segments were called functional above 56.7% productive rearrangements and were called segregating when the between-donor standard deviation exceeded 5%. A statistical classification framework was built to diagnose cytomegalovirus status from the catalog of TCR beta chain sequences. In a later analysis, TCR nucleotide sequences were compared against IMGT/GENE-DB human TR gene sequences so that V and J genes could be assigned. The TCRdist pipeline was used in a later analysis to assign CDR3 sequences and most-parsimonious VDJ recombination scenarios. In a later analysis, every TCR beta chain was defined by the combination of its CDR3 amino acid sequence and its V-gene family, and reads without a unique V-gene family were dropped. As a way to deal with suspected cross-contamination and a sequencing artifact, a later analysis dropped under 600 nucleotide sequences that were highly shared and had low generation probability. In a later analysis, a clonal expansion index for each public chain was calculated from normalized within-repertoire ranks of inferred template counts. In a later analysis, generation probabilities were computed with a VDJ recombination model fitted to out-of-frame rearrangements, and the resulting probabilities were checked against IGoR. In a later analysis, TCR-TCR, TCR-HLA and TCR-CMV co-occurrence was scored with hypergeometric tests, and a repertoire-size bias correction was applied to TCR pairs. To estimate false discovery rates, a later analysis permuted the HLA or CMV assignments 20 times. In a later analysis, co-occurring TCRs were grouped using DBSCAN, with TCRdist sequence similarity added in when clustering inside HLA-allele-positive subsets. For co-occurrence clustering, repertoires with fewer than 30,000 or more than 120,000 public chains were excluded, along with roughly five repertoires with anomalous nucleotide sharing. TCRdb holds this immuneACCESS table with in-frame rearrangements only. Some clones are missing; in checked studies, unresolved V genes explain under half, and the rest has no known cause. The V and J calls and the clone size are those of that table, but D and trimming were determined from the DNA. This sample holds roughly 140,000 clones; roughly 80% were observed only once. Of the sample, 6.8% is held by the ten largest clones.

Study-wide findings and limitations: It was suggested by the authors that the approach could potentially be generalized to other disease states and immunological phenotypes. Presence/absence analyses assumed roughly uniform sequencing depth across donors, an assumption that may not hold. Compared with equally common non-associated chains, HLA-associated TCR beta chains in a later analysis were more clonally expanded and had lower generation probabilities. Several of the top co-occurrence clusters appeared to be linked to parvovirus B19, influenza, CMV and Epstein-Barr virus, according to a later analysis. The only immune exposure information available for the cohort was CMV serostatus. Only TCR beta chains were sequenced in this cohort, and the absence of alpha or paired-chain data limited detectable features. When HLA alleles, especially DR and DQ, strongly co-occurred, TCR associations were difficult to assign to individual alleles. A later analysis found that TCR association rates varied across HLA loci, with DRB1 alleles showing the most associated TCRs and HLA-C alleles the fewest. Compared with the approximately 700-donor mean, donors in an Asian-associated ancestry cluster had fewer N-insertions in productive TCRs, according to a later genetic analysis. Across donors, most TCR sequences were observed very rarely, whereas some public TCRs were present in many individuals. Correlated functional status among segregating V segments might be attributable to linkage disequilibrium, but an unknown experimental factor could not be ruled out. In a later analysis, most CMV-associated TCR beta chains were found to appear HLA-restricted, with HLA associations seemingly driven largely by CMV exposure. A few of the identified cytomegalovirus-associated TCR beta chains were confirmed in vitro to be specific for cytomegalovirus antigens. In a later analysis, over 15,000 TCR beta sequences were associated with specific HLA alleles at a false discovery rate of 0.05. In an earlier analysis of roughly 500 of the donors, most TCR beta V segments appeared in productive rearrangements about 87% or about 30% of the time, broadly matching IMGT annotations. The study listed approximately 150 TCR beta chains as associated with cytomegalovirus. Over 15 rarely observed V segments, including chromosome 9 orphons, were excluded from the earlier analysis of several hundred of the donors because counts were too low. A cluster of highly shared sequence variants was judged likely to be a technical artifact of the sequencing pipeline. Some IMGT-functional V segments, including TRBV6-2 and TRBV6-3, could not be told apart with the 87-base-pair reads, so those segments were excluded. An association between a missense DCLRE1C variant and V-gene and J-gene trimming of TCR beta chains was found in a later genetic analysis and replicated in an independent cohort. A further reported finding was that TCR beta sequences accurately predicted the HLA-A and HLA-B alleles for most subjects in the first cohort. Cytomegalovirus status was reported to be diagnosed by the classifier with high specificity and sensitivity in both the original and validation cohorts. Because HLA typing was missing for some donors at each locus, association tests included only the typed subset.

For this clone: Its antigen is unknown. No base quality information exists; no much larger clone differs at one position.

V and J lose 4 bases and 4 bases, and a span of 10 bases separates them. Including cysteine and phenylalanine, the CDR3 has 14 amino acids. Only CDR3 DNA is held: 42 bases, read in frame from base 1. The germline V gene sets CDR1 to MNHNS and CDR2 to SASEGT. The cohort comprised around 690 healthy bone marrow donors. All cohort members were sampled while nominally healthy, although unrecorded immune exposures were likely present. The donor tested CMV seropositive, placing the donor among the 290 or so seropositive members of the cohort. A peripheral blood sample was provided by each donor, and peripheral blood mononuclear cells were used for TCR beta sequencing. The Qiagen DNeasy Blood Extraction Kit was used to extract genomic DNA from the blood cell samples.

Rearrangement joined TRBV6-1 to TRBJ2-2; TRBD1 is a possible D gene, resting on 6 matching bases. Sequenced sample: PBMCs. The clonotype comes from a man aged 40-49 years in good health and CMV-seropositive. The DNA sequence is given as TGTGCCAGCAGTGCCCGGACAGTCACCGGGGAGCTGTTTTTT. Translated, this is CASSARTVTGELFF.